This T cell receptor (beta chain) was sequenced for a study of control samples from healthy donors and cancer patients. The repertoire was sequenced with immunoSEQ multiplex PCR; TCRdb's copy has only in-frame clones and lacks some. The data contain some 210,000 clones, over 80% of them seen just once; the ten biggest clones take up 1.5% to 2%. V was clipped by 3 bases and J by 14 bases, with 17 bases between them. The CDR3 loop spans 13 amino acids. Per germline, CDR1 SNHLY and CDR2 FYNNEI. This chain joins TRBV2 and TRBJ1-5; D is unresolved. The material sequenced was blood. This clonotype originated in a man in his thirties or forties in good health. CDR3 nucleotide sequence: TGTGCCAGCAGTGAGGACTTCGCCAGCTCAAAGCATTTT. Its translation: CASSEDFASSKHF.